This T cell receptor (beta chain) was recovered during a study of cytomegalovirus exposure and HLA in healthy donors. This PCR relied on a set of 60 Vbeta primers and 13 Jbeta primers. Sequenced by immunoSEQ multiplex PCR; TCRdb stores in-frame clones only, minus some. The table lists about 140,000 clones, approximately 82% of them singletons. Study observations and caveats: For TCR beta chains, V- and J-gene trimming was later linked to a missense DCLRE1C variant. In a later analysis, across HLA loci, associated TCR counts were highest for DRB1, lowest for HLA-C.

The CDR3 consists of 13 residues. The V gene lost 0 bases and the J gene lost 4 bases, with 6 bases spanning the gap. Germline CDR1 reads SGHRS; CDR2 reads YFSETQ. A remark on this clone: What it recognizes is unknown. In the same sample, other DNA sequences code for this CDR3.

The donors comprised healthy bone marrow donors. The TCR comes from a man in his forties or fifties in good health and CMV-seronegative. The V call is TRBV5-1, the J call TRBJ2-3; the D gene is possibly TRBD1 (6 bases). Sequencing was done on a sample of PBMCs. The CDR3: CASSLGQADTQYF. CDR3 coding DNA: TGCGCCAGCAGCTTGGGACAGGCAGATACGCAGTATTTT.